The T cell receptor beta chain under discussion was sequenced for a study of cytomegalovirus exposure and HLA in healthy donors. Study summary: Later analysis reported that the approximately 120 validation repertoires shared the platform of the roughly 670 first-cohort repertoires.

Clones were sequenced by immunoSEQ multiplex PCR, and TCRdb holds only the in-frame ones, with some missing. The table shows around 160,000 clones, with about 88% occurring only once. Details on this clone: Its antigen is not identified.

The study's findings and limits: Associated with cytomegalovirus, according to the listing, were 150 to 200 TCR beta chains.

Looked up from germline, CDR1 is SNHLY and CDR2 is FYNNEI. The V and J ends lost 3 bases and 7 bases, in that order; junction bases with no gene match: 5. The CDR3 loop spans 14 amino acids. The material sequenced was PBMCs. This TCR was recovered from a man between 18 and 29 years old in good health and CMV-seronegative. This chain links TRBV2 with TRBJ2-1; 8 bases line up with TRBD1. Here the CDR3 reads CASSDWTGRNEQFF. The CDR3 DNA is TGTGCCAGCAGTGATTGGACAGGGAGAAATGAGCAGTTCTTC.